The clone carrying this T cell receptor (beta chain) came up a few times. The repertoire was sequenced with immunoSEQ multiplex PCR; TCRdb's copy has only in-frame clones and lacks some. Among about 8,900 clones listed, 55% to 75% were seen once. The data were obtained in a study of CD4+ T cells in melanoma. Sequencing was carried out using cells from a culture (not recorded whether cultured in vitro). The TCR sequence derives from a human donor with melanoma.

The CDR3 coding sequence is TGTGCCAGCTCACCGGATGGGAACACTGAAGCTTTCTTT. Its protein is CASSPDGNTEAFF. The J gene is TRBJ1-1, the V gene TRBV18; no clear D. The CDR3 is 13 residues long. Trimming took 3 bases from V and 1 from J, leaving 6 bases between them. The V gene's germline CDR1 is KGHSH and CDR2 LQKENI.